This T cell receptor (beta chain) was sequenced during a study of T cell repertoires in cytomegalovirus infection. Study at large: Public TCR beta signatures were indicative of both CMV infection and a matching HLA type. Study-wide results and limits: Dominating the ex vivo response were TCR beta clonotypes that were CMV-specific and HLA-C-restricted. Of the TCR beta families, the public ones yielded a cumulative frequency that identified carriers of CMV plus the relevant HLA.

Details on this clonotype: The antigen is not known.

Using its own MiXCR run on the reads, TCRdb lists one record per CDR3 protein. Among hundreds of thousands of distinct CDR3 sequences listed, 20% to 25% were seen once. V dropped 3 bases and J dropped 0 bases, with 11 bases sitting between them. CDR3 length: 15 amino acids. Germline CDR1 SGHDN, CDR2 FVKESK. The receptor comes from a human donor in good health (CMV status not recorded). Some clones in this sample may be carry-over from other donors' samples. The chain uses TRBV14 and TRBJ1-1; perhaps TRBD1 as D (6 bases). The specimen was CD8+ T cells from PBMCs. The CDR3 reads CASSQDRMMNTEAFF. The CDR3 DNA sequence: TGTGCCAGCAGCCAGGACAGAATGATGAACACTGAAGCTTTCTTT.